This paragraph covers one T cell receptor beta chain sequence. A universal primer binding site was introduced by template switching. The final cDNA contained unique molecular identifiers. TCRdb analysed the 5' RACE reads with MiXCR anew, one entry per CDR3 protein. Of hundreds of thousands of distinct CDR3 sequences in the sample, 15% to 20% are singletons; the top ten hold around 14%. Germline V gene lookup returns CDR1 ENHRY and CDR2 SYGVKD. The CDR3 totals 15 residues. Trimming took 10 bases from V and 7 from J; bases not matched to a gene: 7. These data originate in a study of identical twins. These records were also assigned to another study, of T cells expressing NK-cell markers. That study reports: Each TCR beta repertoire originated in sorted T cells that were CD3+CD56+NKG2C+, CD3+CD56+NKG2C- or CD3+CD56-NKG2C+. These clonotypes additionally ranked first within the CD3+CD56-NKG2C+ fraction of a few donors.

The sequenced sample was PBMCs. The source of this sequence is a young woman in good health. The chain has TRBV10-3 and TRBJ2-1; TRBD2 matches at 16 bases. The CDR3 spells CATGLAGGPGNEQFF. For the CDR3, the DNA is TGTGCCACGGGACTAGCGGGAGGGCCTGGGAATGAGCAGTTCTTC.